Below, 9 T cell receptor beta chains from the same sample are listed, as sequenced in a study of human T cells and chemical hapten exposure. TCRdb ran MiXCR on the RACE reads and lists one entry per CDR3 protein. This table has 350,000 to 450,000 distinct CDR3 sequences, approximately 5.1% appearing once. Time point in this sample: pre-sensitization, week 0. Treatment noted: therapeutic diphenylcyclopropenone sensitization with weekly scalp DPC. Sequenced material: whole blood, taken in connection with sensitization to the hapten diphenylcyclopropenone (DPC). These receptors came from a woman aged 50 to 60 with alopecia areata. Some clones in this sample may be carry-over from other donors' samples.

V usage is TRBV2 and J usage is TRBJ1-4; D remains unclear. Germline V gene data show CDR1 as SNHLY and CDR2 as FYNNEI. V was pared by 7 bases and J by 8 bases, with 23 bases between. This CDR3 is built from 16 residues. The CDR3 here is CASTALDFSGREKLFF. CDR3 nucleotide sequence: TGTGCCAGCACGGCCCTAGACTTTTCCGGACGGGAAAAACTGTTTTTT.

This clonotype was seen repeatedly, ten times or more. This chain uses TRBV20-1 with TRBJ2-5; 8 bases map to TRBD1. This CDR3 is built from 16 residues. The V segment lost 3 bases and the J segment 4 bases; nucleotides outside the gene matches: 13. Germline CDR1 is DFQATT and CDR2 is SNEGSKA (reference sequence). The chain's CDR3 is CSASLLRTGSTETQYF. Here the CDR3 DNA reads TGCAGTGCTAGCCTACTTCGGACAGGGAGCACAGAGACCCAGTACTTC.

The sample holds a few counts of this clonotype. This sequence joins TRBV6-5 and TRBJ1-4, with 10 positions matching TRBD1. In germline, CDR1 is MNHEY, CDR2 SVGAGI. CDR3 length: 14 residues. Trimming at V came to 5 bases and at J to 6 bases, leaving 3 bases not matched to a gene. CDR3 amino acids: CASSIGQGDEKLFF. DNA of the CDR3: TGTGCCAGCAGTATCGGACAGGGGGATGAAAAACTGTTTTTT.

This clonotype was recorded at least ten times. V and J are TRBV24-1 and TRBJ2-2; D remains ambiguous. The CDR3 sequence is 15 residues long. V gave up 2 bases and J gave up 3 bases, with 9 bases separating them. CDR1 and CDR2 (germline): KGHDR, SFDVKD. The CDR3 here is CATSDSGRYTGELFF. The CDR3 region has the DNA TGTGCCACCAGTGATTCGGGTCGTTACACCGGGGAGCTGTTTTTT.

V gene TRBV12-5 combines with J gene TRBJ2-1; 9 bases are shared with TRBD2. Looked up from germline, CDR1 is LGHNT and CDR2 is FRNRAP. The CDR3 is 18 amino acids. J lost 0 bases, V lost 2 bases, and 8 bases had no gene match. CDR3 protein: CASGLTSGPADSYNEQFF. As DNA, the CDR3 is TGTGCTAGTGGTTTGACTAGCGGGCCCGCAGACTCCTACAATGAGCAGTTCTTC. The variable domain in full, completed from reference TRBV12-5 and TRBJ2-1, reads DARVTQTPRHKVTEMGQEVTMRCQPILGHNTVFWYRQTMMQGLELLAYFRNRAPLDDSGMPKDRFSAEMPDATLATLKIQPSEPRDSAVYFCASGLTSGPADSYNEQFFGPGTRLTVL.

This clonotype was seen ten or more times. This chain joins TRBV3-1 and TRBJ2-3; 7 bases line up with TRBD2. After removal of 0 bases from V and 6 bases from J, the junction contained 3 bases not matched to a gene. CDR3 size: 14 residues. In germline, CDR1 is LGHDT, CDR2 YNNKEL (reference sequence). CDR3 amino acids: CASSQDPGRDTQYF. CDR3 nucleotide sequence: TGTGCCAGCAGCCAAGATCCCGGGAGGGATACGCAGTATTTT.

The chain links TRBV6-1 to TRBJ2-6; D is ambiguous. Germline V CDR1 and CDR2: MNHNS, SASEGT. This CDR3 spans 15 amino acids. V lost 6 bases and J lost 4, with 13 bases in between. CDR3 protein: CASRGRIIGANVLTF. CDR3 DNA sequence: TGTGCCAGCAGGGGCAGAATTATAGGGGCCAACGTCCTGACTTTC.

There are many counts of this clonotype. The chain carries TRBV20-1 and TRBJ1-1; D uncertain. Per germline, CDR1 DFQATT and CDR2 SNEGSKA (reference sequence). The CDR3 has 13 residues. The ends were cut back, 0 bases at V and 1 base at J, with 6 bases in the middle. The CDR3, as DNA: TGCAGTGCTAGAGAGACACCGAACACTGAAGCTTTCTTT. This codes for CSARETPNTEAFF.

This clonotype came up many times. The chain has TRBV12-3 or TRBV12-4 and TRBJ2-1; the D gene could be TRBD1 or TRBD2 (6 bases each). The CDR3 has 14 amino acids. The ends were cut back, 7 bases at V and 2 bases at J, with 12 bases in the middle. CDR3 amino acids: CASNEGGPYNEQFF. Here the CDR3 DNA reads TGTGCCAGCAACGAGGGGGGACCCTACAATGAGCAGTTCTTC.